This T cell receptor beta chain was found in a study of sequential checkpoint blockade in melanoma (dated by TCRdb to the late 2010s). Study-wide context: Using 1:1 randomization, the trial assigned patients either to first-line nivolumab followed by ipilimumab (arm A) or to ipilimumab followed by nivolumab (arm B). Maintenance nivolumab was given following each of the two trial sequences.

The treatment or condition label on this specimen signifies: randomized to nivolumab then ipilimumab (arm A) or the reverse (arm B). None of the patients in the trial had previously been given DNA-damaging chemotherapy. Live CD3+CD8+ cells negative for CD19 and CD56 were sorted from thawed PBMCs on a FACS Aria II flow cytometer. Samples came from patients with melanoma in CheckMate 064, a randomized, open-label phase II trial of sequential checkpoint blockade. Peripheral blood mononuclear cells were collected by leukapheresis, purified using Ficoll-Paque, and frozen in human serum containing approximately 9.6% DMSO. Right after sorting, the blood CD3+CD8+ cells were verified to be >98% pure, and DNA extraction followed. TCRbeta CDR3 regions were immunosequenced from genomic DNA with the immunoSEQ Assay. Genomic DNA was amplified by bias-controlled multiplex PCR before high-throughput sequencing. Per the authors' processing: To quantify the absolute abundance of each unique TCRbeta CDR3 region, the sequences were collapsed and filtered. Clonality, defined as 1 minus Pielou's evenness, was calculated using only productive rearrangements. Clones with significantly greater frequencies in on-treatment versus baseline samples were identified using a previously published method. TCRdb obtained this table from immuneACCESS and retained in-frame rearrangements with V and J assigned. These tables miss some clones; where compared with another copy, unresolved V genes account for less than half of the shortfall, and the remainder is unexplained. That table is the source of V, J and clone size, and D and trimming were worked out from the DNA. The sample includes around 18,000 clones, with roughly 80% observed a single time. The ten largest clonotypes hold approximately 35% of the sample.

Turning to this clone: No cognate antigen has been identified for it. No base quality values were provided; no much bigger clone lies one nucleotide off.

What the authors observed across the whole study: Validation of the response-prediction model combining TCR metrics and mutation burden is needed in larger, independent patient cohorts.

The CDR3 covers 14 residues, taking in both the cysteine and the phenylalanine. Of all the DNA, just the CDR3 is kept, 42 bases in frame from base 1. From the germline V gene, CDR1 is SGHDT and CDR2 is YYEEEE. Recombination linked TRBV5-6 to TRBJ2-5; TRBD2 lines up with 11 middle nucleotides. TRBJ2-7 matches the DNA end more closely, so the J call is doubtful. The TCR sequence derives from a human donor with melanoma. This sample comprised CD8+ T cells sorted from blood (inferred from file names), obtained from a patient given nivolumab and ipilimumab in sequence. The CDR3 corresponds to CASSSSGRLNEQYF. The DNA sequence is given as TGTGCCAGCAGCTCTAGCGGGAGGCTCAACGAGCAGTACTTC.